The clone carrying this TCR beta chain was seen a handful of times. Its specificity is unknown. The data belong to a study of radiotherapy plus CTLA-4 blockade in lung cancer. Findings of the study overall: Early shifts in blood T cell clones, with interferon-beta, reportedly predicted response best.

Germline CDR1 is MNHNS and CDR2 is SASEGT. V was clipped by 8 bases and J by 5 bases; unmatched bases: 9. The CDR3 runs 15 residues. Only in-frame clones appear in the TCRdb table, and some are missing; sequencing was by immunoSEQ multiplex PCR. The repertoire holds around 82,000 clones, around 81% seen once, with under 25% in the top ten. The source of this sequence is a human donor with non-small cell lung cancer whose response to radiotherapy plus ipilimumab could not be evaluated. Some clones in this sample may be carry-over from other donors' samples. The input for sequencing was peripheral blood, taken from a patient treated with radiotherapy plus ipilimumab. The chain is built from TRBV6-1 and TRBJ1-4, with 9 bases matching TRBD1. CDR3 loop: CASQIRGTGNEKLFF. The DNA of the CDR3 is TGTGCCAGCCAGATTAGAGGGACAGGGAATGAAAAACTGTTTTTT.